This is a list of T cell receptor beta chains from one sample in a study of blood T cell repertoires in COVID-19. Profiled with immunoSEQ multiplex PCR; TCRdb holds only in-frame clones, not every one. The sample shows 200,000 to 250,000 clones, roughly 85% of them seen only once. Sequencing was carried out using PBMCs or T cells enriched from blood (not recorded which). All receptors come from a woman between 40 and 50 years old with acute COVID-19. CDR3s leave out the opening cysteine and the closing phenylalanine or tryptophan.

j_gene | v_gene | CDR3aa
TRBJ2-1 | TRBV7-9 | ASRLGRTGDRNREQF
TRBJ1-6 | TRBV19 | ATGAIINSPLH
TRBJ2-1 | TRBV13 | ASSLGLAGALYNEQF
TRBJ1-3 | TRBV28 | ASRWQGGGNTIY
TRBJ1-1 | TRBV7-2 | ASSRDRGEAF
TRBJ1-3 | TRBV5-5 | ASSLEGSGNTIY
TRBJ1-2 | TRBV6-5 | ASSLGQGVYGYT
TRBJ1-6 | TRBV2 | ASADVRGESPLH
TRBJ2-3 | TRBV5-1 | ASSPGLAGSDTQY
TRBJ2-7 | TRBV7-8 | ASSLEQGAIRGEQY
TRBJ1-4 | TRBV19 | ASRRAGAGDEKLF
TRBJ2-3 | TRBV20-1 | SASRLAGSSTDTQY
TRBJ2-3 | TRBV6-5 | ASSSTSLDSHTQY
TRBJ1-2 | TRBV27 | ASSTFRDRGHYGYT
TRBJ2-3 | TRBV9 | ASSVSGGTTDTQY
TRBJ2-4 | TRBV21-1 | ASSKEASGGALPPLAKNIQY
TRBJ1-1 | TRBV7-8 | ASSPYPNRDRGGSPRVVRTEAF
TRBJ1-6 | TRBV28 | ASSLDADSPLH
TRBJ1-3 | TRBV5-4 | ASSLAGEGSGNTIY
TRBJ2-1 | TRBV5-1 | ASSLASQRGSTLLSNEQF
TRBJ1-5 | TRBV30 | AWTTGVNQPQH
TRBJ2-5 | TRBV6-2/TRBV6-3 | ASSYRETQY
TRBJ1-1 | TRBV12-5 | ASGLKRTGGITEAF
TRBJ2-7 | TRBV18 | ASSTGTDYEQY
TRBJ1-2 | TRBV7-2 | ASSYRQDSLNYGYT
TRBJ1-2 | TRBV10-2 | ATVPGQVDGYT
TRBJ1-1 | TRBV30 | AWSRGYTEAF
TRBJ1-5 | TRBV7-9 | ASSRGAGGAGDQPQH
TRBJ1-1 | TRBV6-5 | ASMGQGGTEAF
TRBJ1-1 | TRBV19 | ASSIFGGTEAF
TRBJ1-6 | TRBV19 | AASGTEYNSPLH
TRBJ2-1 | TRBV5-1 | ASSSGGPNNEQF
TRBJ2-2 | TRBV5-1 | ASSLVRAGLASGELF
TRBJ1-1 | TRBV5-6 | ASSTGQIMNTEAF
TRBJ1-1 | TRBV5-1 | ASSSWTVNTEAF
TRBJ2-7 | TRBV2 | ASSESVWAVGGGVQY
TRBJ1-1 | TRBV5-1 | ASRDTRPKGDTEAF
TRBJ1-5 | TRBV6-5 | ASSYSREVEPQH
TRBJ2-5 | TRBV19 | ASSISGDVQGGLETQY
TRBJ2-3 | TRBV5-1 | ASSLSGGTSTDTQY
TRBJ1-6 | TRBV9 | ASSAGPSNSPLH
TRBJ1-2 | TRBV29-1 | SVEDPGLLGYT